This TCR beta chain was recovered during a study of Graves' ophthalmopathy and Graves' hyperthyroidism. Study-wide points: At just over 70% sensitivity and 72.22% specificity, the model predicted progression of the ophthalmopathy.

This clonotype has at least ten counts. Its antigen is not identified. TCR beta CDR3 amplification used RNA transcripts. HTBI primers primed a first-round RT-PCR, and a second-round multiplex PCR followed. TCRdb fed the multiplex PCR reads into MiXCR, producing one record per CDR3 protein. The sample lists 500,000 to 600,000 distinct CDR3 sequences; just under 40% were seen once. V was shortened by 5 bases and J by 4 bases, with 17 bases between the two germline ends. The CDR3 has 16 residues. Germline V gene data show CDR1 as SEHNR and CDR2 as FQNEAQ (reference sequence). Sequencing input: peripheral blood or thyroid tissue (not recorded which). The rearrangement links TRBV7-9 to TRBJ2-2; D is unresolved. The sequence came from an adult man with Graves' hyperthyroidism. In DNA, the CDR3 is TGTGCCAGCAGCCCCACGGAACCCCGAGGCACCGGGGAGCTGTTTTTT. Protein sequence: CASSPTEPRGTGELFF.